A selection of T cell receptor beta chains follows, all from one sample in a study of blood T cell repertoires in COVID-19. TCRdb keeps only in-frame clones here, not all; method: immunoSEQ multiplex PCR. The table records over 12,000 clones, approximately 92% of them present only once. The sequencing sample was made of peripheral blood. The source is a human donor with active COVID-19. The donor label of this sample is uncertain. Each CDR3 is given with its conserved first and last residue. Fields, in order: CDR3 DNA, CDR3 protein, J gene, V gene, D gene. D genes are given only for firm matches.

CDR3 DNA: TGTGCCAGCAGCGTAGGACAGGCGAAGAACACTGAAGCTTTCTTT
CDR3 protein: CASSVGQAKNTEAFF
J gene: TRBJ1-1
V gene: TRBV9
D gene: .

CDR3 DNA: TGTGCCAGCAGTCTCGGGACTAGAGGGAGGAATGAGCAGTTCTTC
CDR3 protein: CASSLGTRGRNEQFF
J gene: TRBJ2-1
V gene: TRBV6-2/TRBV6-3
D gene: TRBD2

CDR3 DNA: TGCAGCGTCGCCCCCCTGGCCACTAGCGGGAGCAATGAGCAGTTCTTC
CDR3 protein: CSVAPLATSGSNEQFF
J gene: TRBJ2-1
V gene: TRBV29-1
D gene: TRBD2

CDR3 DNA: TGTGCCATCAGGAGGCGCGACAATGAGCAGTTCTTC
CDR3 protein: CAIRRRDNEQFF
J gene: TRBJ2-1
V gene: TRBV10-3
D gene: .

CDR3 DNA: TGCGCCAGCAGCCCCACGGGACAGATTTACGAGCAGTACTTC
CDR3 protein: CASSPTGQIYEQYF
J gene: TRBJ2-7
V gene: TRBV5-1
D gene: TRBD1

CDR3 DNA: TGTGCCAGCAGGTCACAGGGGGCGGGAGGAAACACCATATATTTT
CDR3 protein: CASRSQGAGGNTIYF
J gene: TRBJ1-3
V gene: TRBV11-2
D gene: TRBD1

CDR3 DNA: TGTGCCAGCAGTCGGGACAGCAGTAGCAATCAGCCCCAGCATTTT
CDR3 protein: CASSRDSSSNQPQHF
J gene: TRBJ1-5
V gene: TRBV5-5
D gene: TRBD1

CDR3 DNA: TGTGCCAGTAGTATTCTCGGGAGTGCGAACACCGGGGAGCTGTTTTTT
CDR3 protein: CASSILGSANTGELFF
J gene: TRBJ2-2
V gene: TRBV19
D gene: .

CDR3 DNA: TGTGCCTGGGGGCTAGCGTTGGAGACCCAGTACTTC
CDR3 protein: CAWGLALETQYF
J gene: TRBJ2-5
V gene: TRBV30
D gene: .

CDR3 DNA: TGTGCCAGCAGCTTACACCCAGGGATAGACACCGGGGAGCTGTTTTTT
CDR3 protein: CASSLHPGIDTGELFF
J gene: TRBJ2-2
V gene: TRBV7-8
D gene: .

CDR3 DNA: TGTGCCATATCAGCCCGGGTATCGGATCAGCCCCAGCATTTT
CDR3 protein: CAISARVSDQPQHF
J gene: TRBJ1-5
V gene: TRBV10-3
D gene: .

CDR3 DNA: TGTGCCAGTAGATACACTCAGGGGTGGGACACTGAAGCTTTCTTT
CDR3 protein: CASRYTQGWDTEAFF
J gene: TRBJ1-1
V gene: TRBV19
D gene: .

CDR3 DNA: TGTGCTAGTGGTTTTGGCCAGTCGGGAGAGACCCAGTACTTC
CDR3 protein: CASGFGQSGETQYF
J gene: TRBJ2-5
V gene: TRBV12-5
D gene: .

CDR3 DNA: TGCAGCGTTGAAATGGCGACAGGGGGCGCATTGAATGAGCAGTTCTTC
CDR3 protein: CSVEMATGGALNEQFF
J gene: TRBJ2-1
V gene: TRBV29-1
D gene: TRBD1

CDR3 DNA: TGTGCCAGCAGCCCGGGTGGGTGGGTGAACACTGAAGCTTTCTTT
CDR3 protein: CASSPGGWVNTEAFF
J gene: TRBJ1-1
V gene: TRBV6-5
D gene: .

CDR3 DNA: TGTGCCAGCAGCCAGGGATCCGCTAACTATGGCTACACCTTC
CDR3 protein: CASSQGSANYGYTF
J gene: TRBJ1-2
V gene: TRBV7-2
D gene: .

CDR3 DNA: TGCGCCAGCAGCCAAGAGGGGAGGGCTAATGAAAAACTGTTTTTT
CDR3 protein: CASSQEGRANEKLFF
J gene: TRBJ1-4
V gene: TRBV4-3
D gene: .